A selection of T cell receptor beta chains follows, all from one sample in a study of T-cell memory formation after mild COVID-19. TCRdb analysed the 5' RACE reads with MiXCR anew, one entry per CDR3 protein. This sample has approximately 98,000 distinct CDR3 sequences, with about a sixth found just once. The material sequenced was PBMCs or a T cell subset sorted from them (not recorded which). All receptors come from a man younger than 30 who had mild COVID-19 (a few samples of this study predate the infection). Cell type and time point are not known. Both conserved end residues are part of each CDR3. Fields, in order: D gene, clone size, V gene, J gene, CDR3 protein, CDR3 DNA. A D gene is named only where the DNA matches it firmly. Clone size is not always given. Where it is, it says once, few, many or a class for expanded clones.

>.|few|TRBV6-2/TRBV6-3|TRBJ2-5
CASSYSAGQETQYF
TGTGCCAGCAGTTACTCCGCAGGGCAAGAGACCCAGTACTTC
>TRBD1|few|TRBV6-2/TRBV6-3|TRBJ2-5
CASSDFGQGEETQYF
TGTGCCAGCAGTGATTTCGGACAGGGGGAAGAGACCCAGTACTTC
>.|few|TRBV7-8|TRBJ2-7
CASSLVLGAEQYF
TGTGCCAGCAGCTTAGTACTTGGGGCCGAGCAGTACTTC
>TRBD1|.|TRBV7-8|TRBJ1-4
CASSGRDRDEKLFF
TGTGCCAGCAGCGGACGGGACAGGGATGAAAAACTGTTTTTT
>.|few|TRBV5-1|TRBJ2-7
CASSEIAGSSYEQYF
TGCGCCAGCAGTGAAATTGCGGGGAGCTCCTACGAGCAGTACTTC
>.|.|TRBV4-1|TRBJ2-5
CASSQTGYQETQYF
TGCGCCAGCAGCCAAACGGGGTACCAAGAGACCCAGTACTTC
>TRBD1|many|TRBV5-1|TRBJ2-3
CASSPGQDTDTQYF
TGCGCCAGCAGCCCTGGACAGGACACAGATACGCAGTATTTT
>.|few|TRBV9|TRBJ2-3
CASSVEQGEDTQYF
TGTGCCAGCAGCGTAGAACAGGGAGAAGATACGCAGTATTTT
>.|few|TRBV6-5|TRBJ2-3
CASSYSSSATDTQYF
TGTGCCAGCAGTTACTCTTCCTCGGCCACAGATACGCAGTATTTT
>.|.|TRBV20-1|TRBJ2-3
CSARDRGGGQMDHTDTQYF
TGCAGTGCTAGAGACCGAGGGGGTGGACAGATGGATCACACAGATACGCAGTATTTT
>.|few|TRBV7-9|TRBJ2-5
CASSSPGKETQYF
TGTGCCAGCAGCTCGCCGGGTAAAGAGACCCAGTACTTC
>.|many|TRBV5-5|TRBJ2-3
CASSLVQGQTDTQYF
TGTGCCAGCAGCTTGGTACAGGGTCAGACAGATACGCAGTATTTT
>TRBD1|few|TRBV20-1|TRBJ1-4
CSAQGTGGEKLFF
TGCAGTGCTCAAGGGACAGGAGGTGAAAAACTGTTTTTT